The rows below give T cell receptor beta chains drawn from one sample of a study of T cell repertoires in cytomegalovirus infection. Via MiXCR, TCRdb re-called the reads, giving one row per CDR3 protein. The table includes roughly 990,000 distinct CDR3 sequences, 31% detected once. What these receptors recognize is not known. The material sequenced was cultured CD8+ T cells from PBMCs, taken from culture after CMV antigen stimulation. The receptors derive from a human donor in good health (CMV status not recorded). Some clones in this sample may be carry-over from other donors' samples. CDR3s include the opening cysteine and the closing phenylalanine or tryptophan. The D gene is left open where the match is weak. Clone size is shown for a subset of rows, as once, few, many or a class of expanded clone.

J	size	V	D	CDR3	DNA
TRBJ1-1	-	TRBV5-5	TRBD1	CASSLRDQQGANTEAFF	TGTGCCAGCAGCTTGAGGGATCAACAGGGGGCGAACACTGAAGCTTTCTTT
TRBJ2-2	few	TRBV20-1	-	CSAYGTRKNGELFF	TGCAGTGCTTACGGGACGAGGAAGAACGGGGAGCTGTTTTTT
TRBJ2-1	-	TRBV5-6	-	CASRLSGPSSYNEQFF	TGTGCCAGCAGGCTTTCGGGGCCTAGCTCCTACAATGAGCAGTTCTTC
TRBJ2-3	-	TRBV6-6	TRBD1	CASSSFLETGAGGDTQYF	TGTGCCAGCAGTTCCTTTCTAGAGACAGGGGCCGGGGGAGATACGCAGTATTTT
TRBJ2-1	-	TRBV6-6	TRBD2	CASSYGDYRAAFTYNEQFF	TGTGCCAGCAGTTACGGGGACTACCGAGCCGCCTTTACCTACAATGAGCAGTTCTTC
TRBJ1-1	many	TRBV11-1	-	CASSFGSGTEAFF	TGTGCCAGCAGCTTCGGCTCAGGGACTGAAGCTTTCTTT
TRBJ2-5	-	TRBV2	TRBD2	CASRGGKETQYF	TGTGCCAGCAGGGGAGGGAAGGAGACCCAGTACTTC
TRBJ1-2	-	TRBV12-5	-	CASGGGINYGYTF	TGTGCTAGTGGTGGGGGGATCAACTATGGCTACACCTTC
TRBJ2-2	-	TRBV7-9	-	CASSYRDSHTGELFF	TGTGCCAGCAGCTACCGGGACTCACACACCGGGGAGCTGTTTTTT
TRBJ2-5	few	TRBV4-2	TRBD2	CASSQTGTSGGETQYF	TGTGCCAGCAGCCAGACCGGGACTAGCGGGGGAGAGACCCAGTACTTC
TRBJ1-6	-	TRBV5-3	-	CASRRTSNSPLHF	TGTGCCAGCAGGAGGACAAGTAATTCACCCCTCCACTTT
TRBJ1-4	-	TRBV25-1	TRBD1	CASRPGGGREKLFF	TGTGCCAGCAGGCCAGGGGGGGGGAGGGAAAAACTGTTTTTT
TRBJ2-5	few	TRBV9	-	CASSVGDSGKETQYF	TGTGCCAGCAGCGTAGGGGACTCGGGAAAAGAGACCCAGTACTTC
TRBJ2-2	few	TRBV11-3	-	CASSSTLKDTGELFF	TGTGCCAGCAGCTCCACCCTTAAGGACACCGGGGAGCTGTTTTTT
TRBJ2-1	few	TRBV7-9	TRBD1	CASTLLGQGNVSQFF	TGTGCCAGCACCCTTTTGGGACAGGGGAACGTATCGCAGTTCTTC
TRBJ2-3	few	TRBV24-1	-	CATSATPRTSSDTQYF	TGTGCCACCAGTGCCACCCCTAGGACCAGCTCAGATACGCAGTATTTT
TRBJ2-1	-	TRBV7-6	TRBD2	CASSLVGGGALDEQFF	TGTGCCAGCAGCTTAGTGGGCGGGGGGGCCTTAGATGAGCAGTTCTTC
TRBJ1-3	many	TRBV20-1	TRBD1	CSAQDRGSGNTIYF	TGCAGTGCCCAGGACAGGGGGTCTGGAAACACCATATATTTT
TRBJ2-1	-	TRBV28	TRBD1	CASRPTRQGAKNNEQFF	TGTGCCAGCAGACCGACCCGACAGGGGGCGAAAAACAATGAGCAGTTCTTC
TRBJ2-7	-	TRBV7-4	-	CASSPPRGGNTYEQYF	TGTGCCAGCAGCCCACCCAGGGGGGGTAACACCTACGAGCAGTACTTC
TRBJ1-1	few	TRBV27	-	CASSRIGHTEAFF	TGTGCCAGCAGTCGGATCGGGCACACTGAAGCTTTCTTT
TRBJ2-1	-	TRBV4-1	-	CASSQTPSGDSNEQFF	TGCGCCAGCAGCCAAACCCCGTCTGGCGACTCCAATGAGCAGTTCTTC
TRBJ1-1	once	TRBV6-2/TRBV6-3	-	CASTLVTEAFF	TGTGCCAGCACCCTGGTGACTGAAGCTTTCTTT
TRBJ2-3	-	TRBV7-2	TRBD1	CASPDRGLRYAVF	TGTGCCAGCCCGGACAGGGGTTTAAGATACGCAGTATTT
TRBJ2-1	-	TRBV7-6	-	CASSLARHTEEQFF	TGTGCTAGCAGCTTAGCCCGGCACACGGAGGAGCAGTTCTTC
TRBJ2-3	-	TRBV5-1	-	CASSISGGIVDTQYF	TGCGCCAGCAGCATATCAGGGGGGATAGTAGATACGCAGTATTTT
TRBJ1-3	-	TRBV27	-	CASSLTGGNTIYF	TGTGCCAGCAGTCTGACGGGTGGAAACACCATATATTTT